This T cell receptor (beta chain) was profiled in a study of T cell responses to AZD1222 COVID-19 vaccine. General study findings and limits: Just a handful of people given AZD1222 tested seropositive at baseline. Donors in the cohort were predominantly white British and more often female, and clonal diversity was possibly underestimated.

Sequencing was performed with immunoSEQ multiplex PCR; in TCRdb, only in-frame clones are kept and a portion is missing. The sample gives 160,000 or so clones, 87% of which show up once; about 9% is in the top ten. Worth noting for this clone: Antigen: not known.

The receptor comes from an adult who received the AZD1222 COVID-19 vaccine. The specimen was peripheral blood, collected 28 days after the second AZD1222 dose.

CDR3 DNA sequence: TGTGCCAGTAGTATAGGATCCCAGAAGACCCAGTACTTC. This gives the protein CASSIGSQKTQYF. The V gene is TRBV19, the J gene TRBJ2-5; D gene unclear. The germline V gene encodes CDR1 LNHDA and CDR2 SQIVND (reference sequence). This CDR3 has 13 residues. V lost 1 base and J lost 6, with 9 bases in between.